The 15 T cell receptor beta chains below all came from one sample that was sequenced in a study of naive and memory T cell subsets. An equimolar mix of two oligonucleotides served as the beta constant-region primer for TRBC1 and TRBC2. TCRdb re-called the UMI-ligation and nested PCR reads through MiXCR, storing one row per CDR3 protein. The sample lists 21,000 or so distinct CDR3 sequences, roughly 11% occurring once. The material sequenced was central memory CD8+ T cells from blood. These receptors were obtained from a human donor in good health.

This clonotype was seen at least ten times. The chain is built from TRBV11-2 and TRBJ2-4; D perhaps matches TRBD2 (7 bases). The CDR3 totals 17 residues. The V gene's germline CDR1 is SGHAT and CDR2 FQNNGV. V lost 4 bases and J 0 bases, leaving 16 bases between the germline ends. CDR3 loop: CASSYPGGGLAKNIQYF. The DNA for the CDR3 is TGTGCCAGCAGCTATCCTGGGGGGGGCCTAGCCAAAAACATTCAGTACTTC.

The chain employs TRBV30 and TRBJ2-1, with 13 bases lining up with TRBD2. The J segment lost 8 bases and the V segment lost 0 bases, leaving 1 base of the junction unmatched. The CDR3 is 14 residues long. Germline V gene lookup returns CDR1 GTSNPN and CDR2 SVGIG (reference sequence). Here the CDR3 reads CAWSVGLAGDEQFF. The DNA for the CDR3 is TGTGCCTGGAGTGTCGGACTAGCGGGAGATGAGCAGTTCTTC.

This clonotype was observed many times. CDR3 in amino acids: CASSFGPGLDVTQYF. The DNA for the CDR3 is TGTGCCAGCAGTTTTGGGCCGGGACTAGATGTGACCCAGTACTTC. The V call is TRBV28, the J call TRBJ2-5; TRBD2 matches at 8 bases. There are 15 residues in the CDR3. The junction had 10 bases not matched to a gene; V was cut back by 3 bases and J by 7 bases. Germline CDR1 reads MDHEN; CDR2 reads SYDVKM.

The table lists this clonotype with many counts. The V call is TRBV6-1, the J call TRBJ1-6; the match to TRBD1 covers 7 bases. Germline values: CDR1 MNHNS, CDR2 SASEGT. The CDR3 sequence is 16 residues long. J gave up 18 bases and V 1 base, and 18 bases lay outside the gene matches. The CDR3 sequence: CASSEGIGTGDSQPHF. In nucleotides, the CDR3 is TGTGCCAGCAGTGAAGGGATCGGTACAGGGGACTCACAGCCCCACTTT.

There are a few counts of this clonotype. The rearrangement uses TRBV28 and TRBJ2-7, with D possibly being TRBD1 (5 bases). CDR1 MDHEN and CDR2 SYDVKM come from the germline V gene. V was trimmed by 2 bases and J by 2 bases, leaving 10 bases between them. This CDR3 has 14 amino acids. DNA of the CDR3: TGTGCCAGCAGTTTAATAGGGGCAGCCTACGAGCAGTACTTC. Translating gives CASSLIGAAYEQYF.

This clonotype was counted between two and nine times. The chain combines TRBV7-9 with TRBJ2-7; a weak D match, TRBD2 (6 bases). There are 15 residues in the CDR3. Between the trimmed V and J ends, which lost 2 bases and 0 bases, there was a span of 11 bases. The V gene's germline CDR1 is SEHNR and CDR2 FQNEAQ (reference sequence). The CDR3 is CASSLLGRSSYEQYF. The CDR3 region has the DNA TGTGCCAGCAGCTTACTTGGGAGGAGCTCCTACGAGCAGTACTTC. The whole variable domain, remainder taken from reference TRBV7-9 and TRBJ2-7, is DTGVSQNPRHKITKRGQNVTFRCDPISEHNRLYWYRQTLGQGPEFLTYFQNEAQLEKSRLLSDRFSAERPKGSFSTLEIQRTEQGDSAMYLCASSLLGRSSYEQYFGPGTRLTVT.

The chain is built from TRBV19 and TRBJ2-4, with D possibly matching TRBD1 (6 bases). CDR3 size: 13 residues. Germline-derived CDR1 and CDR2 are LNHDA and SQIVND (reference sequence). Between the trimmed V and J ends, which lost 9 bases and 1 base, there was a span of 10 bases. The CDR3 DNA follows: TGTGCCAGCCGACAGGTGGCCAAAAACATTCAGTACTTC. It yields the protein CASRQVAKNIQYF.

This clonotype was counted many times. The rearrangement joins TRBV12-3 or TRBV12-4 to TRBJ2-7; 13 bases align to TRBD2. The CDR3 covers 13 residues. The J segment lost 5 bases and the V segment lost 9 bases, leaving 4 bases of the junction unmatched. The DNA of the CDR3 is TGTGCCAGTACACTAGCGGGAGGGAACGAGCAGTACTTC. The encoded protein is CASTLAGGNEQYF.

By frequency in the sample, this clonotype is medium-sized. The rearrangement links TRBV20-1 to TRBJ1-6, with TRBD1 as a possible D gene (6 bases). In germline, CDR1 is DFQATT, CDR2 SNEGSKA (reference sequence). This CDR3 is built from 17 residues. The V gene lost 0 bases and the J gene lost 0 bases, with 12 bases spanning the gap. CDR3 protein: CSARDRGRSSYNSPLHF. The CDR3 nucleotides are TGCAGTGCTAGAGACAGGGGCAGGAGCTCCTATAATTCACCCCTCCACTTT.

This clonotype was detected ten times or more. This chain uses TRBV10-3 with TRBJ1-1; possibly TRBD1 for D (5 bases). V lost 8 bases to trimming and J lost 5 bases, with 12 bases between them. This CDR3 contains 12 residues. The germline V gene encodes CDR1 ENHRY and CDR2 SYGVKD. In DNA form, the CDR3 reads TGTGCCATCGGTGGGGGAGGGACTGAAGCTTTCTTT. Amino acids: CAIGGGGTEAFF.

This clonotype was found a few times. The rearrangement joins TRBV28 to TRBJ2-1, with 10 bases aligning to TRBD1. The germline CDR1 and CDR2 sequences are MDHEN and SYDVKM. Germline trimming cut 4 bases from V and 7 bases from J; bases unmatched to any gene: 1. There are 13 residues in the CDR3. CDR3 loop: CASSWTGGNEQFF. In DNA, the CDR3 is TGTGCCAGCAGTTGGACAGGGGGAAATGAGCAGTTCTTC.

This clonotype has at least ten counts. The chain has TRBV29-1 and TRBJ2-1; 9 bases map to TRBD2. Germline assignment: CDR1 SQVTM and CDR2 ANQGSEA. The ends lost 4 bases at V and 10 bases at J; junction bases unmatched: 8. The CDR3 runs to 13 residues. CDR3 in DNA: TGCAGCGTTGTGGGGCCTAGCGGGGAAGAGCAGTTCTTC. Translated: CSVVGPSGEEQFF.

This clonotype was found a few times. The CDR3 reads CASSFSNHHSNLAGGYNEQFF. In DNA form, the CDR3 reads TGTGCCAGCAGTTTTTCGAACCACCACTCGAACCTAGCGGGAGGATACAATGAGCAGTTCTTC. The J gene is TRBJ2-1, the V gene TRBV28; 11 bases are shared with TRBD2. Trimming at V came to 3 bases and at J to 4 bases, leaving 20 bases not matched to a gene. This CDR3 has 21 amino acids. Germline V CDR1 and CDR2: MDHEN, SYDVKM.

This clonotype appeared a few times. The chain links TRBV7-9 to TRBJ1-1; D is uncertain. CDR1 and CDR2 (germline): SEHNR, FQNEAQ (reference sequence). This CDR3 spans 15 amino acids. V dropped 5 bases and J dropped 1 base, with 14 bases sitting between them. CDR3 region: CASSRRLGENTEAFF. CDR3 DNA: TGTGCCAGCAGCCGACGGTTGGGAGAGAACACTGAAGCTTTCTTT.

In this sample, this clonotype turned up a few times. V and J are TRBV9 and TRBJ2-7, with D possibly being TRBD1 (6 bases). V lost 3 bases, J lost 7 bases, and 17 bases lay in between. Germline CDR1 reads SGDLS; CDR2 reads YYNGEE. This CDR3 contains 14 residues. The chain's CDR3 is CASSEGDGPKEQYF. The CDR3 region has the DNA TGTGCCAGCAGCGAGGGGGACGGACCCAAAGAGCAGTACTTC.